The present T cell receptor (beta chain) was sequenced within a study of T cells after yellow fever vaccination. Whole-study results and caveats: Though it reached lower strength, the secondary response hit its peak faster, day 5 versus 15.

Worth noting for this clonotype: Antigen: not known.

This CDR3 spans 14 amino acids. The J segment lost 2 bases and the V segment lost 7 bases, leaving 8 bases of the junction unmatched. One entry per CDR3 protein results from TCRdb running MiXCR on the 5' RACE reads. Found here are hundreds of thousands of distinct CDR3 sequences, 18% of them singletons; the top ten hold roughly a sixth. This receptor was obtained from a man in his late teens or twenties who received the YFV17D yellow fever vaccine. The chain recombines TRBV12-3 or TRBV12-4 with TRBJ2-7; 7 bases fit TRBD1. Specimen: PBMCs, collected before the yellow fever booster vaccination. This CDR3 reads CASTEQGSPYEQYF. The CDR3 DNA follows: TGTGCCAGCACCGAACAGGGGTCGCCCTACGAGCAGTACTTC.